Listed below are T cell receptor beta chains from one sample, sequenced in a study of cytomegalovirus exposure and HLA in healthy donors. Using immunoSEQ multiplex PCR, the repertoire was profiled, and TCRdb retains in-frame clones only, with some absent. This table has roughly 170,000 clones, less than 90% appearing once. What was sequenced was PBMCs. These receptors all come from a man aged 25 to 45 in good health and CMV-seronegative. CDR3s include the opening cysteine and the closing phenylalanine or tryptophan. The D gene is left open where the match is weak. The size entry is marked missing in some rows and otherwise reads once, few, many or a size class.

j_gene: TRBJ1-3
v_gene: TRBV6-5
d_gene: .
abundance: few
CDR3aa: CASSPGFSGNTIYF
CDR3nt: TGTGCCAGCAGTCCCGGTTTCTCTGGAAACACCATATATTTT

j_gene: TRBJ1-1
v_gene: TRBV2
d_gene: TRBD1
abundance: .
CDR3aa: CASSGDRKNTEAFF
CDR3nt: TGTGCCAGCAGTGGGGACAGGAAGAACACTGAAGCTTTCTTT

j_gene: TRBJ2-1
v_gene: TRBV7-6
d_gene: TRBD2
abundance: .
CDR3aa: CASSLRPGASGGISSAYNEQFF
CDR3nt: TGTGCCAGCAGCTTACGTCCAGGTGCTAGCGGGGGTATATCATCGGCCTACAATGAGCAGTTCTTC

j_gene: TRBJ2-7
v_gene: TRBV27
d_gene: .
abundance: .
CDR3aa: CASSFGASPYEQYF
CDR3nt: TGTGCCAGCAGTTTCGGAGCTAGCCCATACGAGCAGTACTTC

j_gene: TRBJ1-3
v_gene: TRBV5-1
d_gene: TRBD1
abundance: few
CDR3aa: CASSLGQGFSGNTIYF
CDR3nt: TGCGCCAGCAGCTTGGGACAGGGCTTCTCTGGAAACACCATATATTTT

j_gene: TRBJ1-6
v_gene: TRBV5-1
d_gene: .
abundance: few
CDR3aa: CASSLATNSPLHF
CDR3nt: TGCGCCAGCAGCTTAGCGACGAATTCACCCCTCCACTTT

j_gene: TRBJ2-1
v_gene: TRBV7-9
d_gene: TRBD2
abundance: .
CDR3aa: CASSLLAGLYNEQFF
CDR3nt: TGTGCCAGCAGCTTACTAGCGGGACTTTACAATGAGCAGTTCTTC

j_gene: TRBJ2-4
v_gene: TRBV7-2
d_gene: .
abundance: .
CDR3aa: CASSVRLESNIQYF
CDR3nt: TGTGCCAGCAGCGTCCGACTAGAGAGTAACATTCAGTACTTC

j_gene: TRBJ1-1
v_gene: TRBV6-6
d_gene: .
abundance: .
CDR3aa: CASKDGQPNTEAFF
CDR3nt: TGTGCCAGCAAAGATGGACAGCCGAACACTGAAGCTTTCTTT

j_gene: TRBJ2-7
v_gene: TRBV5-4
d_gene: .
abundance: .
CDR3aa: CASSLGGYYEQYF
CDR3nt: TGTGCCAGCAGCCTTGGGGGCTACTACGAGCAGTACTTC

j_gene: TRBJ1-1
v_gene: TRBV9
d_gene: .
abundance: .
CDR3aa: CASRTPPPAEAFF
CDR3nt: TGTGCCAGCAGAACCCCCCCGCCGGCTGAAGCTTTCTTT

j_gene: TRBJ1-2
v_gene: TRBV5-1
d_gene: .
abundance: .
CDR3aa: CASSLGRGSRSGRGYTF
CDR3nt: TGCGCCAGCAGCTTGGGAAGGGGGTCGAGATCGGGCAGGGGCTACACCTTC

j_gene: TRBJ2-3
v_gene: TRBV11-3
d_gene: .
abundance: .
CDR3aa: CASRNNRLSTDTQYF
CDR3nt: TGTGCCAGCAGAAATAACAGGTTGAGCACAGATACGCAGTATTTT

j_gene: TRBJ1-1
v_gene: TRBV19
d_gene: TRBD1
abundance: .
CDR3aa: CASTDRAVGTEAFF
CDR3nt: TGTGCCAGCACGGACAGGGCGGTTGGTACTGAAGCTTTCTTT

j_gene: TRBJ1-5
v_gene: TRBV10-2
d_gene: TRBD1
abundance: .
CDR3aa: CASGQGARESNQPQHF
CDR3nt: TGCGCCAGCGGACAGGGGGCGCGGGAGAGCAATCAGCCCCAGCATTTT

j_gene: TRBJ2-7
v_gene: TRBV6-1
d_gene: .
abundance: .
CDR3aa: CASSELGPGPYEQYF
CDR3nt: TGTGCCAGCAGTGAATTGGGTCCAGGGCCCTACGAGCAGTACTTC

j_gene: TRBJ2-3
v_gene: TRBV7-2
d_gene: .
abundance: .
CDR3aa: CASSFDSAGDTQYF
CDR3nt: TGTGCCAGCAGCTTTGACTCTGCCGGAGATACGCAGTATTTT

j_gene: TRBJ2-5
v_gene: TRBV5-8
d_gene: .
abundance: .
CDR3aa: CASSLGRANQETQYF
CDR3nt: TGTGCCAGCAGCTTGGGCAGGGCCAACCAAGAGACCCAGTACTTC

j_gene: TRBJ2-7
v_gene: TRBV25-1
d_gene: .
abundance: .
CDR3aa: CASSVLTDGEQYF
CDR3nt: TGTGCCAGCAGCGTACTGACAGACGGCGAGCAGTACTTC

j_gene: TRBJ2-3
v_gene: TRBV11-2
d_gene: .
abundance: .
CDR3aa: CASSLVLRGATQYF
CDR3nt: TGTGCCAGCAGCTTAGTCCTACGGGGGGCCACGCAGTATTTT

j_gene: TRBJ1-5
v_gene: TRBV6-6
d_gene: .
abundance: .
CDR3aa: CASSYSTFSNQPQHF
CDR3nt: TGTGCCAGCAGTTACTCGACATTCAGCAATCAGCCCCAGCATTTT

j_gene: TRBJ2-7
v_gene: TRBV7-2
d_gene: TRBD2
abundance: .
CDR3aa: CASSLNVVTSNEQYF
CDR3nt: TGTGCCAGCAGCTTAAATGTTGTGACTAGCAACGAGCAGTACTTC

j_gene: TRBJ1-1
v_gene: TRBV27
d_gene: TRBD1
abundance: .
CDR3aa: CASSLRTGATEAFF
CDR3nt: TGTGCCAGCAGTTTGAGGACAGGGGCCACTGAAGCTTTCTTT

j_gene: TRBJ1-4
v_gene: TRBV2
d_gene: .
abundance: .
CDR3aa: CASSVGRKREKLFF
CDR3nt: TGTGCCAGCAGTGTTGGCCGAAAGCGGGAAAAACTGTTTTTT

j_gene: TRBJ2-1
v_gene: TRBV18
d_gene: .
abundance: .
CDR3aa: CASSPTGNNEQFF
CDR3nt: TGTGCCAGCTCACCGACAGGTAACAATGAGCAGTTCTTC

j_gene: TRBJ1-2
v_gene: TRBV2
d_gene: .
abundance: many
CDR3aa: CASSDSAGFGYTF
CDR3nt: TGTGCCAGCAGTGATTCGGCAGGCTTTGGCTACACCTTC

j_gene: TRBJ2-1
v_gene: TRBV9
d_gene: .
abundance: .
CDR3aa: CASSEQGYNEQFF
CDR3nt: TGTGCCAGCAGCGAACAGGGCTACAATGAGCAGTTCTTC

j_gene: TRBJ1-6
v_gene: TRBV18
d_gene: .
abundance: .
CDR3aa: CASSSTGGMDSPLHF
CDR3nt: TGTGCCAGCTCTTCGACAGGAGGCATGGATTCACCCCTCCACTTT

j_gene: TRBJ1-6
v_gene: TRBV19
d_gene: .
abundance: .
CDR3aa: CASSMWRAENSPLHF
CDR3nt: TGTGCCAGTAGTATGTGGCGGGCTGAGAATTCACCCCTCCACTTT

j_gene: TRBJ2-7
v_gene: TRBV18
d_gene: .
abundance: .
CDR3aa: CASSPNRVDEQYF
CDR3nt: TGTGCCAGCTCACCAAACAGGGTCGACGAGCAGTACTTC

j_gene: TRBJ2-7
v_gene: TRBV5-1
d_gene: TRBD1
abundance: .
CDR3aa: CASSATGTGGEQYF
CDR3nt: TGCGCCAGCAGCGCAACCGGGACAGGGGGCGAGCAGTACTTC

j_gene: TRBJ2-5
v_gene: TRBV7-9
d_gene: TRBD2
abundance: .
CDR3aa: CASSLASPFAGGETQYF
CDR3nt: TGTGCCAGCAGCTTAGCTTCCCCTTTTGCGGGGGGGGAGACCCAGTACTTC

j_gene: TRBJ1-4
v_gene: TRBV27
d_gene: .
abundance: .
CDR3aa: CASSTFRGEKLFF
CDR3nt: TGTGCCAGCAGTACTTTTAGAGGTGAAAAACTGTTTTTT

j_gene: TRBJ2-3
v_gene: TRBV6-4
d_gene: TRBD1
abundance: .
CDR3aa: CASSQGQATDTQYF
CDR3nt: TGTGCCAGCAGTCAAGGACAGGCCACAGATACGCAGTATTTT

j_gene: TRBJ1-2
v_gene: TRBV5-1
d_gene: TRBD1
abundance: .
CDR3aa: CASRVQGLNDGYTF
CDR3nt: TGCGCCAGCAGGGTACAGGGGCTCAACGATGGCTACACCTTC

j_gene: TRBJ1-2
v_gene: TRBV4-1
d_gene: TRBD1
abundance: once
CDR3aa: CASSRQGEIAGYTF
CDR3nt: TGCGCCAGCAGTCGACAGGGGGAAATCGCTGGCTACACCTTC

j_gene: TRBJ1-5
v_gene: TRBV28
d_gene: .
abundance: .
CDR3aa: CASSKNLYSNQPQHF
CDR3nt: TGTGCCAGCAGTAAAAATTTATATAGCAATCAGCCCCAGCATTTT

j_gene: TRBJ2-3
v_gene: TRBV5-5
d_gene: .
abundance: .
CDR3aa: CASSLGQWLDTQYF
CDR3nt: TGTGCCAGCAGCCTAGGACAGTGGCTGGATACGCAGTATTTT

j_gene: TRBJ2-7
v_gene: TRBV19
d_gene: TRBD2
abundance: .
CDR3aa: CASSILAGLGYEQYF
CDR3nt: TGTGCCAGTAGTATACTAGCGGGGCTGGGCTACGAGCAGTACTTC

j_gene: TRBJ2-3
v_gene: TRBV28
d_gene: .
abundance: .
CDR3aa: CASSSTDSAGTSTDTQYF
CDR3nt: TGTGCCAGCAGTTCTACCGATTCGGCGGGGACTAGCACAGATACGCAGTATTTT

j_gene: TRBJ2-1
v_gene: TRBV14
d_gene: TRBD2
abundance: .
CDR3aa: CASSQVGGSYNEQFF
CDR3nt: TGTGCCAGCAGCCAAGTTGGCGGGAGCTACAATGAGCAGTTCTTC

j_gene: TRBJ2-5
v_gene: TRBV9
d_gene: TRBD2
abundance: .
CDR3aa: CASSTASGSVETQYF
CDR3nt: TGTGCCAGCAGCACTGCTAGCGGGAGTGTAGAGACCCAGTACTTC

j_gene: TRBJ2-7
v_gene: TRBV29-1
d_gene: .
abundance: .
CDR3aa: CSVARGFWEQYF
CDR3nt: TGCAGCGTTGCTAGAGGTTTCTGGGAGCAGTACTTC

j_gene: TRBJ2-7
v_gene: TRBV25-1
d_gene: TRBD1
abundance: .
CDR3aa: CASSPPPDRVEQYF
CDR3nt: TGTGCCAGCAGCCCACCCCCGGACAGGGTCGAGCAGTACTTC

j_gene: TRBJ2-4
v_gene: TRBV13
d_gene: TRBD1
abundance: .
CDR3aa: CASSPQRDSVNIQYF
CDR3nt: TGTGCCAGCAGCCCACAACGGGACAGCGTAAACATTCAGTACTTC

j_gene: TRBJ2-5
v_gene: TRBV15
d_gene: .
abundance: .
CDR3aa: CATSREGRLETQYF
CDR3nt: TGTGCCACCAGCAGAGAAGGGAGGTTGGAGACCCAGTACTTC

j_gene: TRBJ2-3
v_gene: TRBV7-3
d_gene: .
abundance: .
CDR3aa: CASSLAGWADTQYF
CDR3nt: TGTGCCAGCAGCTTAGCGGGTTGGGCAGATACGCAGTATTTT

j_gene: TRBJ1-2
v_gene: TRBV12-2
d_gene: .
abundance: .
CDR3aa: CASRARDSRDPNYGYTF
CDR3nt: TGTGCAAGTCGCGCCCGGGACAGCCGAGATCCGAACTATGGCTACACCTTC

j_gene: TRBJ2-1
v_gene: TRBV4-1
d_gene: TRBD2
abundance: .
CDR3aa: CASSPSGGDTRLEQFF
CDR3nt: TGCGCCAGCAGCCCAAGCGGGGGAGACACCCGTCTGGAGCAGTTCTTC

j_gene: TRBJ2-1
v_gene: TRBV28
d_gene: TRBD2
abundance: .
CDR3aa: CASSLSSGGYNEQFF
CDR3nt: TGTGCCAGCAGTTTATCTAGCGGGGGATACAATGAGCAGTTCTTC

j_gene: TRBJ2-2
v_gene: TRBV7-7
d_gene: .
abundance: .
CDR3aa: CASSPLKNTGELFF
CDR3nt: TGTGCTAGCAGCCCACTAAAGAACACCGGGGAGCTGTTTTTT

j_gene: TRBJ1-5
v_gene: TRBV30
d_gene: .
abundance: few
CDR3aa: CAWSSFTGNQPQHF
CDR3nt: TGTGCCTGGAGTAGTTTTACGGGCAATCAGCCCCAGCATTTT

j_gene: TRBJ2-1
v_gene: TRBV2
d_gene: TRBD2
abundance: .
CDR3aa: CASIAGTSLGGEQFF
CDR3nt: TGTGCCAGCATAGCAGGGACTAGTCTGGGAGGAGAGCAGTTCTTC

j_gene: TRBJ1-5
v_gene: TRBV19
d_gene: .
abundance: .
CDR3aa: CASSIWSGGSRRRNNQPQHF
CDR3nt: TGTGCCAGTAGTATTTGGTCGGGGGGCAGCAGAAGACGAAACAATCAGCCCCAGCATTTT

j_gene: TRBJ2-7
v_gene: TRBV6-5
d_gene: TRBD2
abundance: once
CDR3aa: CASTRLAGISYEQYF
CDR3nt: TGTGCCAGCACCCGACTAGCGGGTATCTCCTACGAGCAGTACTTC

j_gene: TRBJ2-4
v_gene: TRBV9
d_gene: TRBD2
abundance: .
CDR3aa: CASSEGLSNIQYF
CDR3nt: TGTGCCAGCAGCGAGGGACTATCGAACATTCAGTACTTC

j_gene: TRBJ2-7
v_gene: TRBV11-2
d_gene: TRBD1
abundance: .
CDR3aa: CASSFGTGTYEQYF
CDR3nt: TGTGCCAGCAGCTTTGGGACAGGAACCTACGAGCAGTACTTC

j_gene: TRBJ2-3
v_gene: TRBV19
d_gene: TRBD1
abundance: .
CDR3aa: CASSSRGPLDTQYF
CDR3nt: TGTGCCAGTAGTTCCAGGGGGCCTTTAGATACGCAGTATTTT

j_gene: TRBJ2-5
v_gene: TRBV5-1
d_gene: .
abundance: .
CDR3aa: CASSPRLMETQYF
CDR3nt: TGCGCCAGCAGCCCCCGACTTATGGAGACCCAGTACTTC

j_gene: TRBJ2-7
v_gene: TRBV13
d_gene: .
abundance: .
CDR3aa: CASSSLRGSHEQYF
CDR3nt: TGTGCCAGCAGCTCCCTCAGGGGCTCCCACGAGCAGTACTTC